One sample yielded the 18 T cell receptor beta chains listed below, sequenced in a study of cytomegalovirus exposure and HLA in healthy donors. PCR was performed using 60 Vbeta and 13 Jbeta primers. Data came from immunoSEQ multiplex PCR; TCRdb stores just in-frame clones and leaves some out. The sample includes roughly 120,000 clones, under 85% of them seen just once. Sequencing used PBMCs. These receptor sequences come from a woman aged 40-49 years in good health and CMV-seropositive.

V gene TRBV19 combines with J gene TRBJ2-2; D perhaps matches TRBD2 (6 bases). The CDR3 runs 12 residues. Trimming pared 8 bases from V and 7 bases from J, leaving 11 bases between. Per germline, CDR1 LNHDA and CDR2 SQIVND (reference sequence). CDR3 in amino acids: CASGTGVGELFF. As DNA, the CDR3 is TGTGCCAGTGGGACGGGGGTCGGGGAGCTGTTTTTT.

The chain couples TRBV4-2 to TRBJ2-3; 7 bases fit TRBD2. After removal of 1 base from V and 3 bases from J, the junction contained 4 bases not matched to a gene. The CDR3 has 15 amino acids. CDR1 and CDR2 (germline): LGHNA, YNFKEQ. CDR3 loop: CASSQGGSGTDTQYF. CDR3 coding DNA: TGTGCCAGCAGCCAAGGCGGGAGTGGGACAGATACGCAGTATTTT.

This chain uses TRBV7-9 with TRBJ2-2; D may be TRBD1 (5 bases). CDR1 and CDR2 (germline): SEHNR, FQNEAQ (reference sequence). The CDR3 is 14 amino acids. V gave up 5 bases and J gave up 4 bases, with 11 bases separating them. CDR3 DNA: TGTGCCAGCAGCCTTATGACAGTCACCGGGGAGCTGTTTTTT. Translating it yields CASSLMTVTGELFF.

This chain links TRBV14 with TRBJ2-5, with 9 bases lining up with TRBD2. The CDR3 loop spans 16 amino acids. V shed 2 bases and J 0 bases; nucleotides not matched to a gene: 4. The germline V gene has CDR1 SGHDN and CDR2 FVKESK. The CDR3 protein is CASSQRLAAYQETQYF. CDR3 DNA: TGTGCCAGCAGCCAACGACTAGCGGCGTACCAAGAGACCCAGTACTTC.

Here the CDR3 reads CASSSWGRGGEQYF. The CDR3 DNA reads as TGTGCCAGCAGCTCATGGGGTCGGGGGGGCGAGCAGTACTTC. This chain links TRBV27 with TRBJ2-7; 8 bases align to TRBD2. Germline-derived CDR1 and CDR2 are MNHEY and SMNVEV (reference sequence). The CDR3 loop spans 14 amino acids. V trimming: 6 bases; J trimming: 6 bases; junction bases outside the gene matches: 10.

The rearrangement links TRBV28 to TRBJ1-5; D might be TRBD1 (6 bases). The germline V gene has CDR1 MDHEN and CDR2 SYDVKM. V lost 5 bases and J lost 7, with 15 bases in between. CDR3 size: 14 residues. In DNA form, the CDR3 reads TGTGCCAGCAGTGGGCAGGGGAGAGGCCAGCCCCAGCATTTT. This gives the protein CASSGQGRGQPQHF.

The chain is built from TRBV2 and TRBJ1-2; D is unclear. Germline CDR1 SNHLY, CDR2 FYNNEI. The CDR3 is 16 amino acids. V gave up 4 bases and J gave up 3 bases, with 18 bases separating them. CDR3 in amino acids: CASSGVKTQVDYGYTF. The CDR3 bases are TGTGCCAGCAGTGGCGTTAAGACCCAGGTTGACTATGGCTACACCTTC.

The rearrangement uses TRBV5-6 and TRBJ2-1; 10 bases line up with TRBD2. Germline CDR1 and CDR2: SGHDT and YYEEEE. The CDR3 extends over 15 amino acids. Losses at the gene ends were 1 base for V and 7 bases for J; bases not matched to a gene: 5. The CDR3 is CASSLLAGGVNEQFF. The CDR3 bases are TGTGCCAGCAGCTTGTTAGCGGGAGGTGTAAATGAGCAGTTCTTC.

This clone was recorded only once. The CDR3 coding sequence is TGCAGCGTTGAAGATCCGAAAGGGGGAGAGACCCAGTACTTC. Residues: CSVEDPKGGETQYF. V and J are TRBV29-1 and TRBJ2-5; a weak D match, TRBD1 (6 bases). V lost 0 bases and J 4 bases, leaving 12 bases between the germline ends. This CDR3 has 14 amino acids. The germline gives CDR1 SQVTM, CDR2 ANQGSEA.

The rearrangement joins TRBV6-6 to TRBJ1-4; tentative D call: TRBD1 (6 bases). CDR1 MNHNY and CDR2 SVGAGI come from the germline V gene (reference sequence). The CDR3 sequence is 12 residues long. The V and J ends lost 8 bases and 8 bases respectively, with 12 bases between them. DNA of the CDR3: TGTGCCAGCGGCAGGGGATTCGAAAAACTGTTTTTT. Translation gives CASGRGFEKLFF.

The CDR3 DNA reads TGTGCCAGCAGGGACGTCTCTGGAGGTTACTATGGCTACACCTTC. This encodes CASRDVSGGYYGYTF. This sequence joins TRBV27 and TRBJ1-2; no clear D gene. This CDR3 has 15 amino acids. Per germline, CDR1 MNHEY and CDR2 SMNVEV (reference sequence). The V end was cut by 6 bases, the J end by 3 bases, with 17 bases between.

This chain uses TRBV6-1 with TRBJ2-1; 8 bases are shared with TRBD2. The V segment lost 0 bases and the J segment 3 bases; nucleotides outside the gene matches: 10. The CDR3 totals 18 residues. Germline V gene sequence: CDR1 MNHNS, CDR2 SASEGT. CDR3 coding DNA: TGTGCCAGCAGTGAAGCCGAGCGGGGGATCGCCGGCTACAATGAGCAGTTCTTC. Its translation is CASSEAERGIAGYNEQFF.

This chain joins TRBV27 and TRBJ2-3; 7 positions agree with TRBD2. CDR3 length equals 16 residues. With 4 bases clipped from V and 2 bases from J, the junction kept 9 bases outside the gene matches. The germline CDR1 and CDR2 sequences are MNHEY and SMNVEV (reference sequence). CDR3 sequence reads: CASSWTSLPNTDTQYF. For the CDR3, the DNA is TGTGCCAGCAGTTGGACTAGTCTACCCAACACAGATACGCAGTATTTT.

J is TRBJ1-5 and V is TRBV6-1, with D perhaps TRBD1 (5 bases). V gave up 3 bases and J gave up 2 bases, with 14 bases separating them. The CDR3 is 16 residues long. Germline CDR1 MNHNS, CDR2 SASEGT. This CDR3 is CASSDSSGGGNQPQHF. The CDR3 DNA reads TGTGCCAGCAGTGATAGTTCGGGGGGGGGCAATCAGCCCCAGCATTTT.

The rearrangement uses TRBV14 and TRBJ2-7; 7 bases align to TRBD2. Germline CDR1 SGHDN, CDR2 FVKESK. V lost 1 base, J lost 1 base, and 4 bases stayed unmatched. The length of the CDR3 is 15 residues. The CDR3 DNA sequence: TGTGCCAGCAGCCAAGTACTAGCGACTTCCTACGAGCAGTACTTC. Translating it yields CASSQVLATSYEQYF.

The chain carries TRBV30 and TRBJ1-1; D is possibly TRBD1 (6 bases). V dropped 2 bases and J dropped 5 bases, with 15 bases sitting between them. Germline assignment: CDR1 GTSNPN and CDR2 SVGIG (reference sequence). The CDR3 is made up of 14 amino acids. CDR3 in amino acids: CAWSTGTLGTEAFF. CDR3 DNA sequence: TGTGCCTGGAGTACCGGGACATTGGGAACTGAAGCTTTCTTT.

This chain connects TRBV7-9 to TRBJ1-2, with 9 bases aligning to TRBD1. Germline V lookup: CDR1 SEHNR, CDR2 FQNEAQ (reference sequence). V gave up 1 base and J gave up 5 bases; unmatched junction bases: 8. This CDR3 has 16 residues. The CDR3 nucleotides read TGTGCCAGCAGCTTAGTACAAGGGACAGGGTTGTATGGCTACACCTTC. This translates into CASSLVQGTGLYGYTF.

This clone was seen a few times. This rearrangement joins TRBV19 to TRBJ2-5; no clear D gene. Per the germline V gene, CDR1 is LNHDA and CDR2 is SQIVND (reference sequence). The CDR3 is 13 residues long. V lost 3 bases, J lost 3 bases, and 8 bases lay in between. In DNA, the CDR3 is TGTGCCAGTAGTATCTACGACAAAGAGACCCAGTACTTC. Amino acids: CASSIYDKETQYF.